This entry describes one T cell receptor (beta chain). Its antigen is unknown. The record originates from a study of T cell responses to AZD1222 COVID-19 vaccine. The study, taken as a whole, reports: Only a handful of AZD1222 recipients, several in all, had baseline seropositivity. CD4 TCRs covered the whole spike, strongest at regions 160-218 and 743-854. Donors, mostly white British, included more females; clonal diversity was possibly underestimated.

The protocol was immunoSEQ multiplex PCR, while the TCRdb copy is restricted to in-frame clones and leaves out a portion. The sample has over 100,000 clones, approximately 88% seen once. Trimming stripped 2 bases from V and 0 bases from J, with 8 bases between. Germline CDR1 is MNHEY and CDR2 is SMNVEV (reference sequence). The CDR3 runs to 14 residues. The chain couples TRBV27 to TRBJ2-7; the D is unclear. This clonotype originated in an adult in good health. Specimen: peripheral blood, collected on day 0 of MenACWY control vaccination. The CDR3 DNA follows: TGTGCCAGCAGTTTAAAGGGCAGCTCCTACGAGCAGTACTTC. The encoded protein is CASSLKGSSYEQYF.